The source of this T cell receptor beta chain is a study of T cells in Graves' hyperthyroidism and ophthalmopathy. At least ten counts were recorded for this clonotype. Its antigen is still unknown. Regions amplified from RNA transcripts were the TCR beta CDR3 regions. Primed by the HTBI set, a first-round RT-PCR was run on the TCR CDR3. MiXCR, run by TCRdb on the multiplex PCR reads, gives a single entry per CDR3 protein. The sample shows 500,000 to 650,000 distinct CDR3 sequences, 15% to 20% of them seen only once. Germline V CDR1 and CDR2: MDHEN, SYDVKM. The V segment lost 5 bases and the J segment 7 bases; nucleotides outside the gene matches: 11. The CDR3 loop spans 15 amino acids. PBMCs were derived from 9.5 to 10 ml fresh peripheral blood. Study outcomes and limitations: Most thyroid clonotypes that were expanded above 0.001 also turned up in blood.

This clonotype was obtained from a middle-aged man with Graves' ophthalmopathy. The V gene is TRBV28, the J gene TRBJ2-4; 7 bases are shared with TRBD1. Sequenced sample: blood. CDR3 in DNA: TGTGCCAGCAGTAATCAGGACAGGACGAGGAACATTCAGTACTTC. This encodes CASSNQDRTRNIQYF.